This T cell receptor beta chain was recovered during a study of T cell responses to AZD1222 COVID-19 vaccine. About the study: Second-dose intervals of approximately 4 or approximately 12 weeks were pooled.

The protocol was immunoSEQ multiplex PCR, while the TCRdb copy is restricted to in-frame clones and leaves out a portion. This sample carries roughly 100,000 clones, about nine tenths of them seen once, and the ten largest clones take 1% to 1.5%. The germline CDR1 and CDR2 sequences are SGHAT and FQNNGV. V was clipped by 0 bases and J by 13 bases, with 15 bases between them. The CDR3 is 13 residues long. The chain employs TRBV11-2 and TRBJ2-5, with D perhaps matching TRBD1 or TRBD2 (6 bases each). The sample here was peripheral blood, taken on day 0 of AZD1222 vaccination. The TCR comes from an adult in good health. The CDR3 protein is CASSLDRGTFLYF. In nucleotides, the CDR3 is TGTGCCAGCAGCTTAGATCGGGGGACATTCTTGTACTTC.